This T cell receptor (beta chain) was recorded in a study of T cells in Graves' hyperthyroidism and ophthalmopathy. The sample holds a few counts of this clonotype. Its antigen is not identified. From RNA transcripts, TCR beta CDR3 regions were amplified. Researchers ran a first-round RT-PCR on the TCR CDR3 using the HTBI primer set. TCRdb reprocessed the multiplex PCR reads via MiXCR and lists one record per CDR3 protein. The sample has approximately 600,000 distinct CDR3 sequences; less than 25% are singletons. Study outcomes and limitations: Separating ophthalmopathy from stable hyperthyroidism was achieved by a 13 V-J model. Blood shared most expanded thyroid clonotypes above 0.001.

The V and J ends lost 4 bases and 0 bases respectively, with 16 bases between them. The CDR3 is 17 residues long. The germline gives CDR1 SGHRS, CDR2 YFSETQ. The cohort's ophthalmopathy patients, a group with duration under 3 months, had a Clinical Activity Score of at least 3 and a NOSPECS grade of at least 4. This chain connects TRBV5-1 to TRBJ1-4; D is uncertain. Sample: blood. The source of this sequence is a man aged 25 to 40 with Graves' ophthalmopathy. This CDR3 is CASSRPRRGATNEKLFF. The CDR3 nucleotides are TGCGCCAGCAGCCGACCACGTCGGGGAGCAACTAATGAAAAACTGTTTTTT.